This T cell receptor (beta chain) derives from a study of cytotoxic CD8 clonotypes in ibrutinib-treated CLL (dated by TCRdb to about 2021). Turning to the overall study: In this cohort, around 15 patients were treatment-naive and under 13 were relapsed/refractory, while some 18 had unmutated IGHV. Partial responses were observed in 24 patients and complete responses in 2; after a median follow-up of 68 months, remission was maintained in roughly 14 patients and progression was observed in roughly 12. The response samples were drawn at a median of 12 months into treatment, with a range of roughly 6 to 36 months. On average, each sample had some 260,000 productive templates and 94,082 productive rearrangements. Of the 90 or so people in the trial, about 25 had longitudinal samples available. Cryopreserved peripheral blood mononuclear cells were obtained before treatment, at response, and at either sustained remission or disease progression. Every sample from remission and from progressive disease was obtained while the patients were still on ibrutinib. The paper as a whole reports these results and caveats: Baseline clonality exceeded that of age-matched healthy donors and correlated strongly with circulating CD8+ T-cell counts. Public clonotypes were rare and either shrank or stayed stable during treatment, and the rise in clonality at ibrutinib response reflected expansion of private clonotypes. Sampling times were not matched between sustained-remission and progressing patients, and lymph node repertoires were not studied. An increase in clonality was observed at ibrutinib response, with clonality remaining stable during sustained remission and falling back toward baseline at progression.

The goal of deep resolution MiSeq sequencing was a depth between 1 in 1 million and 1 in 200,000 T cells, and coverage averaged 10x per clonotype. The immunoSEQ hsTCRB Kit was used to generate TCR beta libraries. The source study handled its data this way. The data were analyzed with ImmunoSEQ Analyzer and ImmunoSEQ Data Assistant, and V, D and J gene assignments followed IMGT definitions. Clonality, with values ranging from 0 to 1, was calculated as one minus the normalized Shannon entropy of productive rearrangement frequencies. Only overrepresented clonotypes making up at least 0.05% of the repertoire of each patient were included in the public clonotype analysis. About a dozen age-matched healthy donor repertoires from immuneACCESS served as clonality controls. What TCRdb holds here is the immuneACCESS table cut down to in-frame rearrangements. Part of the clones is not present; checked against another copy, under half of the missing clones reflect an unresolved V gene, and the others are unexplained. That table is the source of V, J and clone size, and D and trimming were worked out from the DNA. The sample table holds about 140,000 clones, of which roughly 77% were seen once. The top ten hold 25% to 35% of the sample.

Taken from cysteine to phenylalanine, the CDR3 has 16 residues. The CDR3 DNA has 48 bases and is translated from base 1. CDR1 SGHAT and CDR2 FQNNGV were looked up in the germline V gene. The junction shows trimming of 5 bases on V and 4 bases on J, plus 21 bases between the germline ends. Of note for this clone: Which antigen it targets is not known. No base qualities exist here, and no much larger clone lies one base off it.

The intended sense of this specimen's time point label: about a year on ibrutinib. For TCR beta library preparation, 2 to 2.5 micrograms of genomic DNA were isolated from cryopreserved PBMCs. Longitudinal blood samples from CLL patients on ibrutinib monotherapy underwent high-throughput TCR beta sequencing. The patients were enrolled in a single-center, open-label phase 2 trial of ibrutinib monotherapy. Sequencing used PBMCs, obtained after 12 months of ibrutinib treatment. The sequence derives from a human donor with chronic lymphocytic leukemia. The rearrangement joined TRBV11-2 to TRBJ2-7; possibly the D gene is TRBD1, per 5 matching bases. At the DNA level, the sequence is TGTGCCAGCAGCCGCCAGGGCCTGGAAATCCTGTACGAGCAGTACTTC. It specifies CASSRQGLEILYEQYF.